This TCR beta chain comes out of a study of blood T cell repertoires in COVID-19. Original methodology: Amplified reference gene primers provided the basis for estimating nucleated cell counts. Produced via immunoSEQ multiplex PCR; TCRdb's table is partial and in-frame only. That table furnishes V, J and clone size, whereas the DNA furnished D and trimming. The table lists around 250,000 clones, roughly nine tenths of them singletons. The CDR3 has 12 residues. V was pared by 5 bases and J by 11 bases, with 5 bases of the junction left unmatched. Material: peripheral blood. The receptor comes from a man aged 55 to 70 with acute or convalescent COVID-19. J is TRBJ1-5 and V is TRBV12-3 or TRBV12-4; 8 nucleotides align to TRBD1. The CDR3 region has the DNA TGTGCCAGCAGTACAGGGGGAGGAACCCAGCATTTT. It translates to CASSTGGGTQHF.